This T cell receptor beta chain stems from a study of cytomegalovirus exposure and HLA in healthy donors. A multiplex PCR was run with 60 Vbeta primers and 13 Jbeta primers. Produced via immunoSEQ multiplex PCR; TCRdb's table is partial and in-frame only. The sample lists 130,000 or so clones, around 80% occurring once. The length of the CDR3 is 16 residues. The germline V gene has CDR1 SGHVS and CDR2 FNYEAQ. Trimming left V 5 bases short and J 0 bases short, with 16 bases between. The V call is TRBV7-6, the J call TRBJ2-5, with a weak D call TRBD2 (5 bases). Sequenced input: PBMCs. The receptor was derived from a woman in her late teens or twenties in good health and CMV-seronegative. CDR3 sequence reads: CASSRLRLPYQETQYF. DNA of the CDR3: TGTGCCAGCAGCAGATTAAGACTACCGTACCAAGAGACCCAGTACTTC.